The sequence of this T cell receptor beta chain was determined in a study of early T cells in non-severe SARS-CoV-2 infection. Study at large: Unsorted whole-blood RNA was sequenced in bulk, leaving chains unpaired. General study findings and limits: In VDJdb matching, anti-spike CD8 responses were favored while private and CD4 specificities went missing.

Per the germline V gene, CDR1 is SGHVS and CDR2 is FNYEAQ. The V end lost 0 bases, the J end lost 4 bases, and 14 bases lay between the germline ends. The CDR3 is 16 amino acids. There are a few counts of this clonotype. Its matching antigen is unknown. Unique molecular identifiers were added to individual cDNA molecules. TCRdb ran MiXCR on the 5' RACE reads and lists one entry per CDR3 protein. The sample contains about 80,000 distinct CDR3 sequences, about 12% of which appear only once. The TCR was taken from an adult who was a healthcare worker with PCR-confirmed SARS-CoV-2 infection or an uninfected control (not recorded which). V and J are TRBV7-6 and TRBJ2-3; tentatively, D is TRBD2 (5 bases). Sequenced input: whole blood. The CDR3 protein is CASSLALEEAPDTQYF. The CDR3 DNA is TGTGCCAGCAGCTTAGCACTAGAGGAGGCCCCAGATACGCAGTATTTT.